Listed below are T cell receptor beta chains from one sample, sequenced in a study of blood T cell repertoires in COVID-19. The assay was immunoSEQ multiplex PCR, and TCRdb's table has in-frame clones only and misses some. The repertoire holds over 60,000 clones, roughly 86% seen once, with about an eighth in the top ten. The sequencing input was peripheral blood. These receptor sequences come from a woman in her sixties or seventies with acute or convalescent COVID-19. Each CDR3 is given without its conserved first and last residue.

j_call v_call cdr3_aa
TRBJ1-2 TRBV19 ASTPGGWTGTNYGYT
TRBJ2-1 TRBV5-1 ASSLTSGGAEQF
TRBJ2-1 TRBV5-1 ASSSPGLAGTYNEQF
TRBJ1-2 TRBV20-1 SASGSYGYT
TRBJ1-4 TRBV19 ASSTTGGRGEKLF
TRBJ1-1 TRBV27 ASSLTGRAFTEAF
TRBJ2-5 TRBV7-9 ASSPQGQSLETQY
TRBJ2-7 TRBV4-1 ASSHLGGFYEQY
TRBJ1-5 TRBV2 ASSYGQGGQPQH
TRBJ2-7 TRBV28 ASRRGEIRSYEQY
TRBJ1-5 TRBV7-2 ASSSGIQGSDQPQH